The sequence of this T cell receptor (beta chain) was determined in a study of CXCR3-negative and CXCR3-positive naive CD8 T cells. Findings and limits, study-wide: Naive cells positive for CXCR3 carried more hydrophobic TRB CDR3s than CXCR3-negative ones.

The CDR3 sequence is 20 residues long. Germline-derived CDR1 and CDR2 are MGHDK and SYGVNS. 5' RACE that incorporated UMI labels was used to prepare the TRB cDNA libraries. TCRdb reprocessed the 5' RACE reads and keeps a single row for each CDR3 protein, giving no DNA. This specimen shows about 120,000 distinct CDR3 sequences; the ten leading clones hold about 0.34%. As regards this clonotype: The target antigen is unknown.

Naive CD8+ T cells showed CD45RO-CCR7+CD27+CD95-. Sequencing was done on a sample of naive CXCR3+ CD8+ T cells from blood. Subset: CD45RO-CCR7+CD27+CD95- naive CD8+ T cells expressing CXCR3 (TNR3+). This sequence originates from a human donor in good health. Some clones in this sample may be carry-over from other donors' samples. J is TRBJ2-6 and V is TRBV25-1; TCRdb names TRBD1, which stays unverified in the absence of DNA. The CDR3 loop reads CASSEFDGSTGDAGANVLTF.